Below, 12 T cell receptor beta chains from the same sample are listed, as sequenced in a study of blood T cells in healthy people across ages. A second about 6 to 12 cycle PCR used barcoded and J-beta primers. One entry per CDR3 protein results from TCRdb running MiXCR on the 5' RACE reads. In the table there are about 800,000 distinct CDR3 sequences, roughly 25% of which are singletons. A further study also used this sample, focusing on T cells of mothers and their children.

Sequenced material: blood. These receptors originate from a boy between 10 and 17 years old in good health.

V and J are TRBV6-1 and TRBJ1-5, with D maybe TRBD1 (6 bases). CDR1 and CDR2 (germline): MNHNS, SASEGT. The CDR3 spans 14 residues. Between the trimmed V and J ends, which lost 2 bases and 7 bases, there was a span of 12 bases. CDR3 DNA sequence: TGTGCCAGCAGTGAAAACAGGGTAAGCCAGCCCCAGCATTTT. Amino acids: CASSENRVSQPQHF.

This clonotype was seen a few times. The CDR3 DNA reads TGTGCCAGCAGTTTCCTCAAGGGAACTAACTATGGCTACACCTTC. Translating gives CASSFLKGTNYGYTF. The J gene is TRBJ1-2, the V gene TRBV28; D unresolved. The CDR3 consists of 15 residues. Germline CDR1 MDHEN, CDR2 SYDVKM. Between the trimmed V and J ends, which lost 3 bases and 0 bases, there was a span of 11 bases.

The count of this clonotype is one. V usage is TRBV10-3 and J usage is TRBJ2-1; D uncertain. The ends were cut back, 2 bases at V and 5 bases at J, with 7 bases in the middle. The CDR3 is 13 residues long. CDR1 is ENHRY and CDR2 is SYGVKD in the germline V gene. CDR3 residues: CAISEVDNNEQFF. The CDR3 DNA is TGTGCCATCAGTGAGGTGGATAACAATGAGCAGTTCTTC.

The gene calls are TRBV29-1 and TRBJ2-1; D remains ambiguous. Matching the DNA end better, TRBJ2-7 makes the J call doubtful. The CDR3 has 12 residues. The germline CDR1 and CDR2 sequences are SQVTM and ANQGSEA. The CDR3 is CSVSDHPYEQYF. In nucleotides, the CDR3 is TGCAGCGTTTCGGATCATCCCTACGAGCAGTACTTC.

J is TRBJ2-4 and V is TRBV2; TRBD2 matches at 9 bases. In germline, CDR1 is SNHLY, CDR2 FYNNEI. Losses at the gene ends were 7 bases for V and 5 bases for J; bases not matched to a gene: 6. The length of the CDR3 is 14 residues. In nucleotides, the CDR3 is TGTGCCAGCAAGCGGGGGGCGGTCGAAAACATTCAGTACTTC. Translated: CASKRGAVENIQYF.

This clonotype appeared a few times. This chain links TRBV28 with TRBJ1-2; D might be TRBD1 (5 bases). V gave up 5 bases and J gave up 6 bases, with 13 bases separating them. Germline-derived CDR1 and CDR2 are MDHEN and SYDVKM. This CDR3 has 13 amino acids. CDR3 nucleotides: TGTGCCAGCAGTCCCAGGGTTACCGATGGCTACACCTTC. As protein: CASSPRVTDGYTF.

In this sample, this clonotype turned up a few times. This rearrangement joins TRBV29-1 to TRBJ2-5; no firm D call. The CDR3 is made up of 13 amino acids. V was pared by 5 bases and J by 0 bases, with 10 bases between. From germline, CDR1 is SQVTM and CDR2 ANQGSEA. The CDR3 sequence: CSVLGRYQETQYF. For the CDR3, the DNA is TGCAGCGTTCTTGGACGGTACCAAGAGACCCAGTACTTC.

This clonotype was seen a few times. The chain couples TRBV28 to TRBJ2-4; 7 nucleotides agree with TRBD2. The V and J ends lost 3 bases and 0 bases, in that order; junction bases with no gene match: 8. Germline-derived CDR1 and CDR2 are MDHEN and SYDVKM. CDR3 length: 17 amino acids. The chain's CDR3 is CASSFGGLAAAKNIQYF. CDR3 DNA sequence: TGTGCCAGCAGTTTCGGAGGGCTAGCGGCAGCCAAAAACATTCAGTACTTC.

Here the CDR3 DNA reads TGTGCCAGCAGCCAAGAATCGAACACCGGGGAGCTGTTTTTT. It encodes CASSQESNTGELFF. This chain uses TRBV3-1 with TRBJ2-2; unclear D gene. Germline values: CDR1 LGHDT, CDR2 YNNKEL (reference sequence). The V end was cut by 0 bases, the J end by 0 bases, with 2 bases between. The CDR3 contains 14 residues.

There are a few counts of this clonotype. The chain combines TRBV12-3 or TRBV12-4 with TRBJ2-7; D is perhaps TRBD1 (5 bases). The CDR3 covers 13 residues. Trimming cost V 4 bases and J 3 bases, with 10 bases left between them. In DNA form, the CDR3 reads TGTGCCAGCAGTTGGGCCAGGGACTACGAGCAGTACTTC. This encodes CASSWARDYEQYF.

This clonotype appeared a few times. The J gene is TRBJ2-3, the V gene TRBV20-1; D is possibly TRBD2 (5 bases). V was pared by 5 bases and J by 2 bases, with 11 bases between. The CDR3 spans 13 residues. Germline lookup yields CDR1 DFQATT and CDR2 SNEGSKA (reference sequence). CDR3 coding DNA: TGCAGTGCTGGCGAGCGGATCACAGATACGCAGTATTTT. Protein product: CSAGERITDTQYF.

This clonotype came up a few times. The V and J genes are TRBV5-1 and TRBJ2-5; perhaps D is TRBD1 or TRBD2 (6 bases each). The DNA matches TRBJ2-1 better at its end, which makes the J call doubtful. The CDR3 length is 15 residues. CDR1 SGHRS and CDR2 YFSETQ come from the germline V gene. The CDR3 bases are TGCGCCAGCAGCGGGCTAGGGGGGATAGTGAATGAGCAGTTCTTC. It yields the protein CASSGLGGIVNEQFF.